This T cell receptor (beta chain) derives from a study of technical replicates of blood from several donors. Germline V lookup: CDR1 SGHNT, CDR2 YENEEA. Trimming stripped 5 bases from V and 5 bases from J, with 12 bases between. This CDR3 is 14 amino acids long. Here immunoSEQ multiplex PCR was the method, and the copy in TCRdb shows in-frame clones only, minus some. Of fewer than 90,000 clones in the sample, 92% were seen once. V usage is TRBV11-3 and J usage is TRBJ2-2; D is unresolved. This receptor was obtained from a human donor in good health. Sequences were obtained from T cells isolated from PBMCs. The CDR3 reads CASSGRLKTGELFF. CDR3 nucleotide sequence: TGTGCCAGCAGCGGCAGACTTAAAACCGGGGAGCTGTTTTTT.